The source of this T cell receptor beta chain is a study of CD8+ T cells in alopecia areata. Investigators isolated RNA and reverse transcribed it into cDNA to act as the sequencing template. Method: immunoSEQ multiplex PCR; TCRdb's copy keeps in-frame clones and lacks some. The sample includes about 15,000 clones, 45% to 65% of them seen just once. The investigators collected lesional scalp punch biopsies and peripheral blood from alopecia areata patients. What was sequenced was skin. This TCR derives from a human donor with alopecia areata.

The CDR3 nucleotides are TGTGCCAGCCGGGGTGGGACAGGCGGGCCCGAGCAGTACTTC. It translates to CASRGGTGGPEQYF. This chain links TRBV2 with TRBJ2-7; 8 bases align to TRBD1. The CDR3 is 14 amino acids. Germline-derived CDR1 and CDR2 are SNHLY and FYNNEI. The junction had 12 bases not matched to a gene; V was cut back by 8 bases and J by 6 bases.